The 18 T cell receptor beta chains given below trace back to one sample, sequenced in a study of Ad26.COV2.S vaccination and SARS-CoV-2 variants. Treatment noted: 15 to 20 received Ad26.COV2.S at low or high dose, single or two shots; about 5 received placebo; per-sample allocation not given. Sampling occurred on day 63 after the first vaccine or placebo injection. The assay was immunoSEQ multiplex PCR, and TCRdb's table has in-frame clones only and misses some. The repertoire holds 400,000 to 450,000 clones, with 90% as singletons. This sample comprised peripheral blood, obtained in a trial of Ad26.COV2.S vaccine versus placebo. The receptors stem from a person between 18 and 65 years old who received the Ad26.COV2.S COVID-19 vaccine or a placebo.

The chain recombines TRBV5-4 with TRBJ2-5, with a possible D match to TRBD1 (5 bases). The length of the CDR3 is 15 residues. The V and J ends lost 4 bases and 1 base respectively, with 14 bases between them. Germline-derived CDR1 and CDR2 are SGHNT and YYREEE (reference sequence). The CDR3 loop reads CASSDATQGQETQYF. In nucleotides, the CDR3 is TGTGCCAGCAGCGACGCGACCCAGGGCCAAGAGACCCAGTACTTC.

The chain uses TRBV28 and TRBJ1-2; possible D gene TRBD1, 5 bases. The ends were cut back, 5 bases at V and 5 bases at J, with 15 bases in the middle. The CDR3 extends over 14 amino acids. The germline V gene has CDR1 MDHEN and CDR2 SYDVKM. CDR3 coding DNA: TGTGCCAGCAGTGTTCCCGGGGCGGCATATGGCTACACCTTC. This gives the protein CASSVPGAAYGYTF.

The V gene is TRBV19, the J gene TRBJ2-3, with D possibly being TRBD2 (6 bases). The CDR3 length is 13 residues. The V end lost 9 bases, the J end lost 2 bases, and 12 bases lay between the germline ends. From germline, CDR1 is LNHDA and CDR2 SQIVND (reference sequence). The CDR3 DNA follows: TGTGCCAGCCGTGGAGGGGCCACAGATACGCAGTATTTT. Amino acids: CASRGGATDTQYF.

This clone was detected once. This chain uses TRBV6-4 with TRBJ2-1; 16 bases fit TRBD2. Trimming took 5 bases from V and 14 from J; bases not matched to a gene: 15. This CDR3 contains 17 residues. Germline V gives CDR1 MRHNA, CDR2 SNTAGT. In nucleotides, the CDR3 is TGTGCCAGCAGTCATTCCTCGGGACTAGCGGGAGGGGGTCCCAAGTTCTTC. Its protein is CASSHSSGLAGGGPKFF.

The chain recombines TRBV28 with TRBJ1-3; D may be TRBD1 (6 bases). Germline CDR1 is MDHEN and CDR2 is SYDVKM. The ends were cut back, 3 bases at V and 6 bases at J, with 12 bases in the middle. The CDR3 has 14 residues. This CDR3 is CASSFLRGENTIYF. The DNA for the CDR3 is TGTGCCAGCAGTTTCCTCAGGGGAGAAAACACCATATATTTT.

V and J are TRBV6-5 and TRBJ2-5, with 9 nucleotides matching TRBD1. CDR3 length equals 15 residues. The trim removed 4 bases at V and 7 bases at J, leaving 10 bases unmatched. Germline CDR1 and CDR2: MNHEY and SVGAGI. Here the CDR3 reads CASSSAGTGIGTQYF. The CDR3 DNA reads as TGTGCCAGCAGTTCCGCCGGGACAGGGATCGGGACCCAGTACTTC.

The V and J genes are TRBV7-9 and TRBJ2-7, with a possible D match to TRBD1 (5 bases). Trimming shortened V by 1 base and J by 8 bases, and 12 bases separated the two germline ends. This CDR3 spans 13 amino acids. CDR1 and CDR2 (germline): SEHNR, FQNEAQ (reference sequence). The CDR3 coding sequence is TGTGCCAGCAGCTTAGAGACAGTGTTGCAGCAGTACTTC. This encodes CASSLETVLQQYF.

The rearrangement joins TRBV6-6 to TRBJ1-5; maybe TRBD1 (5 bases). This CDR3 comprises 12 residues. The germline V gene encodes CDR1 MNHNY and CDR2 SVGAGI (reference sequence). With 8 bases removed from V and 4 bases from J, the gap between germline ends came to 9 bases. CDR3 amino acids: CASYGTNQPQHF. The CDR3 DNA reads TGTGCCAGCTACGGGACGAATCAGCCCCAGCATTTT.

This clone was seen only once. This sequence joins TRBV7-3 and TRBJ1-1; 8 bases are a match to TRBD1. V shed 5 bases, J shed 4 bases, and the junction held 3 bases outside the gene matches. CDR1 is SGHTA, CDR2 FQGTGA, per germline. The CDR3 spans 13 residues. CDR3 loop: CASSPQGGTEAFF. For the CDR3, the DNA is TGTGCCAGCAGCCCACAGGGGGGCACTGAAGCTTTCTTT.

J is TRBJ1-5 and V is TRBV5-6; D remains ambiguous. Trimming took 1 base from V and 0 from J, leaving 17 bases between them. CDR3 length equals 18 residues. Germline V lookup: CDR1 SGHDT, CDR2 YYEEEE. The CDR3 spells CASSLYSQETYSNQPQHF. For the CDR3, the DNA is TGTGCCAGCAGCTTGTATTCCCAGGAGACCTATAGCAATCAGCCCCAGCATTTT. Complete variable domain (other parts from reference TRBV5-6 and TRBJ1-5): DAGVTQSPTHLIKTRGQQVTLRCSPKSGHDTVSWYQQALGQGPQFIFQYYEEEERQRGNFPDRFSGHQFPNYSSELNVNALLLGDSALYLCASSLYSQETYSNQPQHFGDGTRLSIL.

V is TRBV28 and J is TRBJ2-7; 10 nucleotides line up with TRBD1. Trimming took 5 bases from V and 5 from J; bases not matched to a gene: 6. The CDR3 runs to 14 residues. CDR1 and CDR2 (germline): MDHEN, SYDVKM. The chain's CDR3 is CASSTRQGANEQYF. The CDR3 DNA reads TGTGCCAGCAGTACCCGACAGGGGGCGAACGAGCAGTACTTC.

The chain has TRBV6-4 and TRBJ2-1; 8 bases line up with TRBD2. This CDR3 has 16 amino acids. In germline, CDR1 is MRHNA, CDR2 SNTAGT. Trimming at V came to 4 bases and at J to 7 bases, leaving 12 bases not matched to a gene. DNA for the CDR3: TGTGCCAGCAGTGTCACTAGCGGACCCCCTACGAATGAGCAGTTCTTC. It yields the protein CASSVTSGPPTNEQFF.

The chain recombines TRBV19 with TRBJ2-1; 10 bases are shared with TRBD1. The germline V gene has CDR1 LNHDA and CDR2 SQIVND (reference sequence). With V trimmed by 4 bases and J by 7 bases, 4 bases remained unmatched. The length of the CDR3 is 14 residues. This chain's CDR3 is CASSRTGGRNEQFF. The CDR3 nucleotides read TGTGCCAGTAGTAGGACAGGGGGAAGGAATGAGCAGTTCTTC.

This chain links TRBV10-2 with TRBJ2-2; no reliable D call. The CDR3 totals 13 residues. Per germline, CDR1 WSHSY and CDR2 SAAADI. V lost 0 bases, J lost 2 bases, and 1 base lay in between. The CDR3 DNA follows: TGCGCCAGCAGTGAGTCAAACACCGGGGAGCTGTTTTTT. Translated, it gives CASSESNTGELFF.

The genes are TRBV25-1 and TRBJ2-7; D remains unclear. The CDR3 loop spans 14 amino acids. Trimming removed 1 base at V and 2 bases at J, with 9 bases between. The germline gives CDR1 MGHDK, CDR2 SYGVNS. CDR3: CASSESAVTYEQYF. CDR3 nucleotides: TGTGCCAGCAGTGAATCGGCGGTTACCTACGAGCAGTACTTC.

Written as DNA, the CDR3 is TGTGCCAGCTCTCCCGGACTAGCGGGCACAGATACGCAGTATTTT. Amino acids: CASSPGLAGTDTQYF. The gene calls are TRBV18 and TRBJ2-3, with TRBD2 matching over 10 bases. The CDR3 is 15 residues long. Germline CDR1 and CDR2: KGHSH and LQKENI. J gave up 1 base and V 6 bases, and 4 bases lay outside the gene matches.

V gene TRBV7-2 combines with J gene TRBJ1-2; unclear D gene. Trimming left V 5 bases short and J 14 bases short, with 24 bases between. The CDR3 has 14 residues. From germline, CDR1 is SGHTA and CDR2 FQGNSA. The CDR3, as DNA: TGTGCCAGCAGCCAGCAGCTGGGGAGGGAGGTGGAAACCTTC. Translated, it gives CASSQQLGREVETF.

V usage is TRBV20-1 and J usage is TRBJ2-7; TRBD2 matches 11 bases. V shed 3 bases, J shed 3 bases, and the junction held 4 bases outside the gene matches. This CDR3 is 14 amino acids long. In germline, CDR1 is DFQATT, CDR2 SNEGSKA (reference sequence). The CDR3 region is CSASTSGSNYEQYF. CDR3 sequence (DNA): TGCAGTGCTAGTACTAGCGGGAGTAACTACGAGCAGTACTTC.